This TCR beta chain was found in a study of blood T cell repertoires in COVID-19. About the study: Acute-phase and convalescent COVID-19 samples originated in the United States, Italy and Spain. Sources were T cells, B-cell-depleted T cells, or PBMCs; the material itself was cDNA or gDNA.

This clone turned up a few times. The CDR3 spans 15 residues. Trimming left V 4 bases short and J 4 bases short, with 16 bases between. The V gene's germline CDR1 is SEHNR and CDR2 FQNEAQ (reference sequence). In the authors' methods: How many nucleated cells were present was estimated from reference gene primer amplification. The assay was immunoSEQ multiplex PCR, and TCRdb's table has in-frame clones only and misses some. D and trimming come from the DNA, and the V and J calls and clone size come from that table. The sample includes fewer than 100,000 clones, roughly 77% of them seen just once. The specimen sequenced was peripheral blood. The source of this sequence is a human donor in a cohort sampled during active COVID-19. The rearrangement joins TRBV7-9 to TRBJ2-5; perhaps TRBD2 as D (6 bases). The CDR3 protein is CASSYPTGGAETQYF. CDR3 in DNA: TGTGCCAGCAGCTATCCTACCGGGGGAGCAGAGACCCAGTACTTC.